The 15 T cell receptor beta chains reported below all come from one sample, sequenced in a study of blood T cell repertoires in COVID-19 (TCRdb year 2020). The library relied on the immunoSEQ multiplex PCR assay. TCRdb retrieved this table from immuneACCESS and kept in-frame rearrangements only. Not all clones are present; in checked studies, unresolved V genes account for under half, and no reason is known for the remainder. This sample gives around 80,000 clones in total; around 76% of them show up just once. Roughly 20% of the sample is in the top ten clones. Sequencing was done on a sample of peripheral blood. These receptor sequences come from a woman older than 75 with active or convalescent COVID-19.

V is TRBV6-6 and J is TRBJ1-6; D gene uncertain. CDR3 length equals 15 residues. Germline CDR1 reads MNHNY; CDR2 reads SVGAGI (reference sequence). V lost 5 bases and J lost 7, with 15 bases in between. Here the CDR3 DNA reads TGTGCCAGCAGTCAAGACATGCGTTTCAATTCACCCCTCCACTTT. As protein: CASSQDMRFNSPLHF.

This clone has only a few counts. The chain recombines TRBV9 with TRBJ2-5; the match to TRBD1 covers 7 bases. This CDR3 has 16 amino acids. Trimming removed 4 bases from V and 0 bases from J; junction bases left unmatched: 9. Germline V gives CDR1 SGDLS, CDR2 YYNGEE. CDR3 region: CASSRARDRDQETQYF. CDR3 coding DNA: TGTGCCAGCAGCCGCGCCCGGGACAGAGACCAAGAGACCCAGTACTTC.

This sequence joins TRBV6-2 or TRBV6-3 and TRBJ2-5, with 10 bases fitting TRBD2. This CDR3 is built from 13 residues. Losses at the gene ends were 4 bases for V and 10 bases for J; bases not matched to a gene: 6. The germline CDR1 and CDR2 sequences are MNHEY and SVGEGT. CDR3 nucleotide sequence: TGTGCCAGCAGTTTTAGCGGGGGGCCCATCCAGTACTTC. This gives the protein CASSFSGGPIQYF.

The rearrangement links TRBV4-3 to TRBJ2-7; 8 bases fit TRBD1. Germline trimming cut 4 bases from V and 4 bases from J; bases unmatched to any gene: 6. The CDR3 has 14 amino acids. The germline V gene has CDR1 LGHNA and CDR2 YSLEER. The DNA of the CDR3 is TGCGCCAGCAGCCTTCTCCGGGACAGGTACGAGCAGTACTTC. Protein product: CASSLLRDRYEQYF.

V usage is TRBV28 and J usage is TRBJ2-7; TRBD2 matches 10 bases. Looked up from germline, CDR1 is MDHEN and CDR2 is SYDVKM. This CDR3 contains 14 residues. V was clipped by 5 bases and J by 0 bases; unmatched bases: 1. Here the CDR3 reads CASSRTSGSYEQYF. The DNA for the CDR3 is TGTGCCAGCAGTCGGACTAGCGGCTCCTACGAGCAGTACTTC.

This clone has a count of ten or more. This rearrangement joins TRBV5-6 to TRBJ1-6; perhaps TRBD1 as D (5 bases). CDR3 length: 14 residues. V was trimmed by 6 bases and J by 6 bases, leaving 13 bases between them. The germline V gene has CDR1 SGHDT and CDR2 YYEEEE. This CDR3 is CASNLRTSNSPLHF. CDR3 sequence (DNA): TGTGCCAGCAACTTAAGGACAAGTAATTCACCCCTCCACTTT.

This clone was detected only a few times. The V gene is TRBV6-5, the J gene TRBJ1-5, with 7 positions matching TRBD1. The V gene end was trimmed by 4 bases and the J gene end by 10 bases; junction bases not matched to a gene: 7. The CDR3 has 13 amino acids. Germline V gene data show CDR1 as MNHEY and CDR2 as SVGAGI. CDR3 amino acids: CASSSTGSYPQHF. CDR3 in DNA: TGTGCCAGCAGTTCGACAGGGTCATATCCCCAGCATTTT.

The V call is TRBV29-1, the J call TRBJ2-2; TRBD2 agrees at 8 bases. Germline V gene sequence: CDR1 SQVTM, CDR2 ANQGSEA. This CDR3 is 15 amino acids long. Germline trimming cut 3 bases from V and 4 bases from J; bases unmatched to any gene: 7. CDR3 in DNA: TGCAGCGTTGATCGGGTGGCGGGGGGCACCGGGGAGCTGTTTTTT. Translation gives CSVDRVAGGTGELFF.

CDR3 residues: CASSTDRDRINEAFF. CDR3 nucleotide sequence: TGTGCCAGTAGTACCGACCGGGACAGGATTAATGAAGCTTTCTTT. The gene calls are TRBV19 and TRBJ1-1; TRBD1 matches at 8 bases. The V segment lost 4 bases and the J segment 7 bases; nucleotides outside the gene matches: 11. This CDR3 comprises 15 residues. Germline V gives CDR1 LNHDA, CDR2 SQIVND (reference sequence).

A single count supports this clone. This rearrangement joins TRBV5-6 to TRBJ2-3; a weak D match, TRBD1 (5 bases). Germline CDR1 is SGHDT and CDR2 is YYEEEE. CDR3 size: 16 residues. Trimming cost V 2 bases and J 6 bases, with 19 bases left between them. The CDR3 region has the DNA TGTGCCAGCAGCTTACCCATGTCGGGTGGGGCGGATACGCAGTATTTT. As protein: CASSLPMSGGADTQYF.

The J gene is TRBJ2-3, the V gene TRBV10-3; possibly TRBD2 for D (5 bases). The CDR3 spans 14 residues. V was trimmed by 3 bases and J by 4 bases, leaving 11 bases between them. Looked up from germline, CDR1 is ENHRY and CDR2 is SYGVKD. This CDR3 is CAISERDLADTQYF. The CDR3 DNA is TGTGCCATCAGTGAACGGGATCTGGCAGATACGCAGTATTTT.

This clone was observed a single time. This sequence joins TRBV7-6 and TRBJ1-5, with D possibly TRBD1 on 6 matching bases. Trimming removed 1 base at V and 1 base at J, with 17 bases between. The CDR3 length is 18 residues. Germline values: CDR1 SGHVS, CDR2 FNYEAQ. CDR3 loop: CASSLGAGGRESNQPQHF. In nucleotides, the CDR3 is TGTGCCAGCAGCTTAGGGGCGGGGGGGCGCGAAAGCAATCAGCCCCAGCATTTT.

The chain joins TRBV2 to TRBJ1-2; perhaps TRBD1 as D (5 bases). V shed 10 bases and J shed 7 bases, with 16 bases lying between them. The CDR3 spans 12 residues. Germline V gene lookup returns CDR1 SNHLY and CDR2 FYNNEI. CDR3 coding DNA: TGTGCCAAAAGCGGGGCTTCCGGTGGCTACACCTTC. This sequence encodes CAKSGASGGYTF.

The chain is built from TRBV2 and TRBJ1-2; D may be TRBD1 (6 bases). V lost 6 bases and J lost 4, with 15 bases in between. The CDR3 contains 14 residues. Looked up from germline, CDR1 is SNHLY and CDR2 is FYNNEI. The CDR3 spells CASRRDGQPYGYTF. The CDR3 nucleotides are TGTGCCAGCAGGAGGGATGGACAGCCCTATGGCTACACCTTC.

This chain uses TRBV12-3 or TRBV12-4 with TRBJ1-1, with D unresolved. The CDR3 runs to 11 residues. V lost 11 bases and J 1 base, leaving 8 bases between the germline ends. This CDR3 reads CALRENTEAFF. Written as DNA, the CDR3 is TGTGCCTTGAGGGAGAACACTGAAGCTTTCTTT.